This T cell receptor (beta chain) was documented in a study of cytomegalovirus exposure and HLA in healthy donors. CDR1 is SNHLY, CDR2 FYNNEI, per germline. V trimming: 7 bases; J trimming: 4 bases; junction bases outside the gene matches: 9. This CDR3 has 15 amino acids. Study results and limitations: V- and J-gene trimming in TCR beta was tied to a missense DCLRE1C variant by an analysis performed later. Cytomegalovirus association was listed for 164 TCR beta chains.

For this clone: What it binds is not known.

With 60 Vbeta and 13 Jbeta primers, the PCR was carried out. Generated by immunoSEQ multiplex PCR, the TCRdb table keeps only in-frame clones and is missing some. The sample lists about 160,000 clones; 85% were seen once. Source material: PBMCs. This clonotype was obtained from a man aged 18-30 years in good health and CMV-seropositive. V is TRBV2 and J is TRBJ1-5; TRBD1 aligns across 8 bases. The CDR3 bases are TGTGCCAGCACCAGAACGGGACAGGATAATCAGCCCCAGCATTTT. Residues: CASTRTGQDNQPQHF. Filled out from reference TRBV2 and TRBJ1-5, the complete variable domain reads EPEVTQTPSHQVTQMGQEVILRCVPISNHLYFYWYRQILGQKVEFLVSFYNNEISEKSEIFDDQFSVERPDGSNFTLKIRSTKLEDSAMYFCASTRTGQDNQPQHFGDGTRLSIL.